This TCR beta chain was captured by sequencing in a study of control samples from healthy donors and cancer patients. V shed 7 bases and J 2 bases; nucleotides not matched to a gene: 7. Germline lookup yields CDR1 LNHDA and CDR2 SQIVND (reference sequence). The CDR3 is 15 residues long. The table lists this clone with a count of one. Clones were read by immunoSEQ multiplex PCR, and TCRdb kept only the in-frame ones, dropping some. This sample carries some 150,000 clones, 75% to 95% of them seen once, and the ten largest clones take 6% to 9%. The sample consisted of blood. This sequence was found in a young man in good health. This chain connects TRBV19 to TRBJ1-3; 8 bases are a match to TRBD1. The CDR3 nucleotides are TGTGCCAGTACCTTGGACAGGGTGGCTGGAAACACCATATATTTT. It translates to CASTLDRVAGNTIYF. The full variable domain, rest sourced from reference TRBV19 and TRBJ1-3, is DGGITQSPKYLFRKEGQNVTLSCEQNLNHDAMYWYRQDPGQGLRLIYYSQIVNDFQKGDIAEGYSVSREKKESFPLTVTSAQKNPTAFYLCASTLDRVAGNTIYFGEGSWLTVV.